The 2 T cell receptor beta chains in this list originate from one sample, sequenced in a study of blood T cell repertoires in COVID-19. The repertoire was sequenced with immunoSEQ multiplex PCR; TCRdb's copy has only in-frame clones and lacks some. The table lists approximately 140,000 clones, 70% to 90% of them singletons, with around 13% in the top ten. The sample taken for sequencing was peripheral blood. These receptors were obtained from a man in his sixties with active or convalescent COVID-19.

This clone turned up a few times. The CDR3 bases are TGTGCCACCAGCAGAGATAGTGCAACCTATGGCTACACCTTC. Translating it yields CATSRDSATYGYTF. V usage is TRBV15 and J usage is TRBJ1-2, with unresolved D. V gave up 0 bases and J gave up 4 bases, with 9 bases separating them. The CDR3 is made up of 14 amino acids. Germline values: CDR1 LNHNV, CDR2 YYDKDF (reference sequence).

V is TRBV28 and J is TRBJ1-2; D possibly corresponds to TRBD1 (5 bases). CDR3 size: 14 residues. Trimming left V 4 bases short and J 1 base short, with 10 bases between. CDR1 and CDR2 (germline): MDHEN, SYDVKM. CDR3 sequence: CASSYETVNYGYTF. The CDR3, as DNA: TGTGCCAGCAGTTATGAGACAGTTAACTATGGCTACACCTTC.